A single sample gave rise to the 17 T cell receptor beta chains below, sequenced in a study of blood T cell repertoires in COVID-19. The repertoire was sequenced with immunoSEQ multiplex PCR; TCRdb's copy has only in-frame clones and lacks some. The sample shows 65,000 to 80,000 clones, more than 75% of them seen only once. The material sequenced was peripheral blood. The receptor set was obtained from a human donor in a cohort sampled during active COVID-19.

This chain joins TRBV7-8 and TRBJ2-1; 10 bases align to TRBD2. The CDR3 sequence is 15 residues long. The germline V gene has CDR1 SGHVS and CDR2 FQNEAQ. V was clipped by 5 bases and J by 6 bases; unmatched bases: 7. CDR3 DNA sequence: TGTGCCAGCAGCCGAGCGGGAGGGGGGGGCAATGAGCAGTTCTTC. Translating gives CASSRAGGGGNEQFF.

V and J are TRBV7-2 and TRBJ2-5; D may be TRBD2 (6 bases). V dropped 5 bases and J dropped 2 bases, with 18 bases sitting between them. The CDR3 covers 16 residues. Germline loops: CDR1 SGHTA, CDR2 FQGNSA. CDR3 in amino acids: CASSPELYGGQETQYF. Here the CDR3 DNA reads TGTGCCAGCAGCCCCGAGCTTTATGGGGGGCAAGAGACCCAGTACTTC.

This chain links TRBV4-1 with TRBJ2-1; 14 bases match TRBD2. This CDR3 contains 18 residues. Germline loops: CDR1 MGHRA, CDR2 YSYEKL. V gave up 4 bases and J gave up 0 bases; unmatched junction bases: 5. The CDR3 sequence is CASSPGLAGGHSYNEQFF. As DNA, the CDR3 is TGCGCCAGCAGCCCCGGACTAGCGGGAGGCCACTCCTACAATGAGCAGTTCTTC.

V and J are TRBV6-2 or TRBV6-3 and TRBJ2-7; 8 nucleotides line up with TRBD2. CDR3 size: 17 residues. V shed 2 bases and J 0 bases; nucleotides not matched to a gene: 9. Germline V CDR1 and CDR2: MNHEY, SVGEGT. CDR3 in amino acids: CASSYRRWREASYEQYF. CDR3 bases: TGTGCCAGCAGTTACAGGAGATGGCGGGAGGCCTCCTACGAGCAGTACTTC.

The chain recombines TRBV27 with TRBJ2-1; D might be TRBD2 (5 bases). The V end was cut by 6 bases, the J end by 15 bases, with 21 bases between. The CDR3 has 13 amino acids. Looked up from germline, CDR1 is MNHEY and CDR2 is SMNVEV (reference sequence). The DNA for the CDR3 is TGTGCCAGCAGCCTGATTGGACTCACACACCGGTTCTTC. Its protein is CASSLIGLTHRFF.

The genes are TRBV25-1 and TRBJ2-1, with 11 bases that match TRBD2. Trimming at V came to 3 bases and at J to 6 bases, leaving 7 bases not matched to a gene. The CDR3 has 16 amino acids. The germline gives CDR1 MGHDK, CDR2 SYGVNS. DNA of the CDR3: TGTGCCAGCAGTGAGCCCGGGACTAGCGGAGTCAATGAGCAGTTCTTC. Amino acid sequence: CASSEPGTSGVNEQFF. Variable domain in full (rest from reference TRBV25-1 and TRBJ2-1): EADIYQTPRYLVIGTGKKITLECSQTMGHDKMYWYQQDPGMELHLIHYSYGVNSTEKGDLSSESTVSRIRTEHFPLTLESARPSHTSQYLCASSEPGTSGVNEQFFGPGTRLTVL.

The V call is TRBV28, the J call TRBJ2-5; a possible D gene is TRBD1 (6 bases). Trimming shortened V by 5 bases and J by 3 bases, and 13 bases separated the two germline ends. Germline V lookup: CDR1 MDHEN, CDR2 SYDVKM. This CDR3 region has 14 residues. CDR3 residues: CASSPTTGKETQYF. DNA of the CDR3: TGTGCCAGCAGTCCAACAACAGGGAAAGAGACCCAGTACTTC. Complete variable domain (other parts from reference TRBV28 and TRBJ2-5): DVKVTQSSRYLVKRTGEKVFLECVQDMDHENMFWYRQDPGLGLRLIYFSYDVKMKEKGDIPEGYSVSREKKERFSLILESASTNQTSMYLCASSPTTGKETQYFGPGTRLLVL.

The rearrangement uses TRBV19 and TRBJ1-5; D is uncertain. Germline V gene sequence: CDR1 LNHDA, CDR2 SQIVND (reference sequence). V lost 5 bases to trimming and J lost 5 bases, with 10 bases between them. The CDR3 is made up of 13 amino acids. The CDR3 loop is CASSQDSDQPQHF. The DNA of the CDR3 is TGTGCCAGTAGTCAGGATTCGGATCAGCCCCAGCATTTT.

The gene calls are TRBV28 and TRBJ1-2; D is perhaps TRBD1 (5 bases). Germline CDR1 is MDHEN and CDR2 is SYDVKM. V lost 3 bases, J lost 3 bases, and 14 bases lay in between. The CDR3 loop spans 15 amino acids. The CDR3 bases are TGTGCCAGCAGTTTGGAAGGGGATACGTACTATGGCTACACCTTC. This sequence encodes CASSLEGDTYYGYTF.

The chain recombines TRBV24-1 with TRBJ2-5, with a possible D match to TRBD2 (5 bases). Germline V gene lookup returns CDR1 KGHDR and CDR2 SFDVKD. CDR3 length: 17 amino acids. Trimming shortened V by 2 bases and J by 5 bases, and 20 bases separated the two germline ends. The CDR3 reads CATSDWGFRGSSETQYF. As DNA, the CDR3 is TGTGCCACCAGTGATTGGGGTTTCCGGGGATCGTCGGAGACCCAGTACTTC.

The chain uses TRBV15 and TRBJ2-6, with a possible D match to TRBD1 (5 bases). The CDR3 has 15 amino acids. The germline V gene encodes CDR1 LNHNV and CDR2 YYDKDF (reference sequence). Trimming cost V 0 bases and J 2 bases, with 5 bases left between them. The CDR3 reads CATSRDRAGANVLTF. The CDR3 nucleotides read TGTGCCACCAGCAGAGACAGGGCTGGGGCCAACGTCCTGACTTTC. The variable domain in full, with the rest retrieved from reference TRBV15 and TRBJ2-6, is DAMVIQNPRYQVTQFGKPVTLSCSQTLNHNVMYWYQQKSSQAPKLLFHYYDKDFNNEADTPDNFQSRRPNTSFCFLDIRSPGLGDTAMYLCATSRDRAGANVLTFGAGSRLTVL.

This chain connects TRBV2 to TRBJ2-5, with 9 bases matching TRBD1. Trimming at V came to 8 bases and at J to 4 bases, leaving 8 bases not matched to a gene. CDR1 is SNHLY, CDR2 FYNNEI, per germline. CDR3 size: 14 residues. Here the CDR3 reads CASGYTGGIETQYF. CDR3 DNA: TGTGCCAGCGGTTATACAGGGGGCATAGAGACCCAGTACTTC.

J is TRBJ1-2 and V is TRBV30; D is undetermined. Trimming removed 0 bases from V and 8 bases from J, with 10 bases in between. Germline V gene data show CDR1 as GTSNPN and CDR2 as SVGIG (reference sequence). There are 12 residues in the CDR3. The CDR3 DNA reads as TGTGCCTGGAGTGTACGGGGTGGCGGCTACACCTTC. Its protein is CAWSVRGGGYTF.

The chain links TRBV28 to TRBJ1-3; no reliable D call. The CDR3 is 15 residues long. V lost 4 bases and J lost 0, with 10 bases in between. Germline-derived CDR1 and CDR2 are MDHEN and SYDVKM. CDR3 sequence reads: CASSSQSYSGNTIYF. The DNA of the CDR3 is TGTGCCAGCAGTTCACAGTCTTACTCTGGAAACACCATATATTTT. The variable domain in full, completed from reference TRBV28 and TRBJ1-3, reads DVKVTQSSRYLVKRTGEKVFLECVQDMDHENMFWYRQDPGLGLRLIYFSYDVKMKEKGDIPEGYSVSREKKERFSLILESASTNQTSMYLCASSSQSYSGNTIYFGEGSWLTVV.

The chain links TRBV7-6 to TRBJ2-5; 9 bases are shared with TRBD1. The J segment lost 2 bases and the V segment lost 6 bases, leaving 7 bases of the junction unmatched. CDR1 SGHVS and CDR2 FNYEAQ come from the germline V gene. This CDR3 region has 15 residues. The CDR3 DNA sequence: TGTGCCAGCAGTTATGGGACAGGGAGGCAAGAGACCCAGTACTTC. Translating gives CASSYGTGRQETQYF.

This clone was recorded a few times. Other DNA sequences within the sample encode an identical CDR3. The chain carries TRBV7-2 and TRBJ2-5; a weak D match, TRBD2 (6 bases). The germline gives CDR1 SGHTA, CDR2 FQGNSA. V dropped 6 bases and J dropped 5 bases, with 13 bases sitting between them. CDR3 length: 13 amino acids. The CDR3 sequence: CASSFTGGETQYF. In DNA, the CDR3 is TGTGCCAGCAGTTTTACTGGGGGGGAGACCCAGTACTTC.

The chain uses TRBV28 and TRBJ1-2, with D hard to call. From germline, CDR1 is MDHEN and CDR2 SYDVKM. V was trimmed by 1 base and J by 4 bases, leaving 7 bases between them. This CDR3 has 13 amino acids. CDR3 residues: CASSLSGSYGYTF. CDR3 DNA sequence: TGTGCCAGCAGTTTATCTGGCAGCTATGGCTACACCTTC.